Shown below are 15 T cell receptor beta chains from a single sample sequenced in a study of cytomegalovirus exposure and HLA in healthy donors. The PCR used 60 Vbeta and 13 Jbeta primers. Profiling relied on immunoSEQ multiplex PCR, and the TCRdb table lists in-frame clones only, not all of them. The sample lists over 200,000 clones; 75% to 90% were seen once. Sample: PBMCs. Every receptor here comes from a woman aged 18-29 years in good health and CMV-seronegative.

This chain joins TRBV6-5 and TRBJ1-2; TRBD1 might be the D (5 bases). CDR1 is MNHEY and CDR2 is SVGAGI in the germline V gene. The CDR3 has 11 residues. Trimming left V 8 bases short and J 6 bases short, with 10 bases between. The CDR3 sequence: CASLTADGYTF. CDR3 DNA sequence: TGTGCCAGCCTGACAGCTGATGGCTACACCTTC.

The V call is TRBV7-2, the J call TRBJ1-5; 8 nucleotides align to TRBD1. J was trimmed by 2 bases and V by 7 bases; bases with no gene match: 4. The CDR3 length is 14 residues. CDR1 and CDR2 (germline): SGHTA, FQGNSA. The DNA for the CDR3 is TGTGCCAGCAACGAACAGGGGGGCAATCAGCCCCAGCATTTT. It is translated as CASNEQGGNQPQHF.

The genes are TRBV13 and TRBJ1-2; TRBD1 matches at 7 bases. CDR1 is PRHDT and CDR2 is FYEKMQ in the germline V gene (reference sequence). This CDR3 region has 13 residues. With V trimmed by 5 bases and J by 5 bases, 5 bases remained unmatched. The CDR3: CASSPGTVYGYTF. CDR3 sequence (DNA): TGTGCCAGCAGCCCAGGGACAGTATATGGCTACACCTTC. Full variable domain (rest looked up from reference TRBV13 and TRBJ1-2): AAGVIQSPRHLIKEKRETATLKCYPIPRHDTVYWYQQGPGQDPQFLISFYEKMQSDKGSIPDRFSAQQFSDYHSELNMSSLELGDSALYFCASSPGTVYGYTFGSGTRLTVV.

Written as DNA, the CDR3 is TGCGCCAGCAGCTTGGTGGCAGGGCAGGAGCCCCAGCATTTT. Residues: CASSLVAGQEPQHF. The chain recombines TRBV5-1 with TRBJ1-5; TRBD1 is a possible D gene (5 bases). The CDR3 length is 14 residues. Germline V lookup: CDR1 SGHRS, CDR2 YFSETQ. Trimming took 0 bases from V and 8 from J, leaving 12 bases between them.

This rearrangement joins TRBV19 to TRBJ1-5; a possible D gene is TRBD1 (6 bases). The CDR3 sequence is 15 residues long. Trimming stripped 3 bases from V and 2 bases from J, with 11 bases between. CDR1 and CDR2 from the germline V gene are LNHDA and SQIVND (reference sequence). CDR3 DNA: TGTGCCAGTAGTATTTTTCGACAGGGCAATCAGCCCCAGCATTTT. It yields the protein CASSIFRQGNQPQHF.

This CDR3 is CASSQFGGEDYGYTF. In DNA form, the CDR3 reads TGTGCCAGCAGCCAATTCGGAGGGGAAGACTATGGCTACACCTTC. V usage is TRBV16 and J usage is TRBJ1-2; D is perhaps TRBD1 (5 bases). Trimming pared 1 base from V and 3 bases from J, leaving 12 bases between. Germline CDR1 KGHSY, CDR2 FQNENV. The CDR3 is made up of 15 amino acids.

In this sample, this clone turned up a few times. The genes are TRBV10-1 and TRBJ2-5; TRBD2 might be the D (5 bases). The CDR3 has 14 amino acids. The germline V gene encodes CDR1 WNHNN and CDR2 SYGVQD (reference sequence). Trimming removed 3 bases from V and 2 bases from J, with 10 bases in between. The CDR3 DNA reads as TGCGCCAGCAGTGAAGGGCCGGGGCAAGAGACCCAGTACTTC. This translates into CASSEGPGQETQYF.

The sample holds one count of this clone. The chain links TRBV4-2 to TRBJ2-2, with D possibly being TRBD2 (5 bases). The CDR3 totals 16 residues. The V end lost 0 bases, the J end lost 5 bases, and 13 bases lay between the germline ends. Germline CDR1 reads LGHNA; CDR2 reads YNFKEQ. In DNA, the CDR3 is TGTGCCAGCAGCCAAGACGGGAATAGGTGGACCGGGGAGCTGTTTTTT. It specifies CASSQDGNRWTGELFF.

With regard to this clone: Other DNA sequences of this sample code for an identical CDR3. V usage is TRBV7-9 and J usage is TRBJ1-6; D is perhaps TRBD1 (5 bases). The ends were cut back, 4 bases at V and 8 bases at J, with 15 bases in the middle. In germline, CDR1 is SEHNR, CDR2 FQNEAQ (reference sequence). CDR3 length equals 15 residues. Here the CDR3 DNA reads TGTGCCAGCAGCTCACCGGGACTCCTTGATTCACCCCTCCACTTT. Protein sequence: CASSSPGLLDSPLHF.

V and J are TRBV27 and TRBJ2-2; possibly TRBD2 for D (6 bases). Trimming pared 0 bases from V and 5 bases from J, leaving 16 bases between. Germline V gene lookup returns CDR1 MNHEY and CDR2 SMNVEV (reference sequence). This CDR3 has 17 amino acids. DNA of the CDR3: TGTGCCAGCAGTTTATCGGTGGGGCTAGCGAGGACCGGGGAGCTGTTTTTT. It encodes CASSLSVGLARTGELFF.

The CDR3 loop reads CASISQPYEQYF. The CDR3 bases are TGCGCCAGCATATCACAACCCTACGAGCAGTACTTC. This rearrangement joins TRBV10-1 to TRBJ2-7, with no clear D. V was clipped by 7 bases and J by 2 bases, with 9 bases between them. From germline, CDR1 is WNHNN and CDR2 SYGVQD (reference sequence). The CDR3 length is 12 residues.

The V and J genes are TRBV15 and TRBJ2-5; D is possibly TRBD2 (6 bases). Germline CDR1 is LNHNV and CDR2 is YYDKDF (reference sequence). Trimming left V 0 bases short and J 1 base short, with 9 bases between. This CDR3 has 15 amino acids. The DNA of the CDR3 is TGTGCCACCAGCAGAGATGGGGGAGGCCAAGAGACCCAGTACTTC. It codes for CATSRDGGGQETQYF.

This clone was detected ten times or more. V is TRBV15 and J is TRBJ2-7; TRBD1 might be the D (7 bases). The V end lost 3 bases, the J end lost 5 bases, and 14 bases lay between the germline ends. CDR1 and CDR2 (germline): LNHNV, YYDKDF (reference sequence). This CDR3 has 14 residues. In DNA, the CDR3 is TGTGCCACCAGCAGCGACAGGGAGGTCCACGAGCAGTACTTC. Amino acid sequence: CATSSDREVHEQYF.

In DNA, the CDR3 is TGCGCCAGCAGCCAAGATGCGGGGGGACTTCAAGAGACCCAGTACTTC. Its translation: CASSQDAGGLQETQYF. The gene calls are TRBV4-1 and TRBJ2-5; TRBD2 matches 8 bases. In germline, CDR1 is MGHRA, CDR2 YSYEKL. CDR3 size: 16 residues. V trimming: 0 bases; J trimming: 2 bases; junction bases outside the gene matches: 5.

This clone was counted at least ten times. The V call is TRBV2, the J call TRBJ2-7, with D maybe TRBD1 (6 bases). Germline V lookup: CDR1 SNHLY, CDR2 FYNNEI. V lost 9 bases and J 3 bases, leaving 21 bases between the germline ends. This CDR3 is built from 15 residues. Here the CDR3 reads CASRRANTGNYEQYF. DNA of the CDR3: TGTGCCAGTAGACGAGCAAACACAGGGAACTACGAGCAGTACTTC.